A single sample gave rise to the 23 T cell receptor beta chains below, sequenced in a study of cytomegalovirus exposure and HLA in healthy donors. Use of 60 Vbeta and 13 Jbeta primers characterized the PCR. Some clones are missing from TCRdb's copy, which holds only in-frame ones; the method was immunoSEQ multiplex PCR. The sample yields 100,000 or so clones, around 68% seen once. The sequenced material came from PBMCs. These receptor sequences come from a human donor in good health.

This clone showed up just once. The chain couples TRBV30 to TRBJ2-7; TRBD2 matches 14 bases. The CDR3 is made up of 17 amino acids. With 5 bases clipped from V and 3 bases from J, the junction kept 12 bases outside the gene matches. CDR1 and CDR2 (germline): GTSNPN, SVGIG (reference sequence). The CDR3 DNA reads TGTGCCTGGCAGACTAGCGGGAGGGCAATGCCGTACTACGAGCAGTACTTC. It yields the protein CAWQTSGRAMPYYEQYF.

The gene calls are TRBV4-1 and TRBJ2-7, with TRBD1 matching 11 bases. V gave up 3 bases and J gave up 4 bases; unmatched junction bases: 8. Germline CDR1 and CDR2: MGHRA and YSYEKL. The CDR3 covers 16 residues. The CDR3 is CASSQGTGTGGYEQYF. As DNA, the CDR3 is TGCGCCAGCAGCCAGGGGACAGGGACAGGGGGGTACGAGCAGTACTTC.

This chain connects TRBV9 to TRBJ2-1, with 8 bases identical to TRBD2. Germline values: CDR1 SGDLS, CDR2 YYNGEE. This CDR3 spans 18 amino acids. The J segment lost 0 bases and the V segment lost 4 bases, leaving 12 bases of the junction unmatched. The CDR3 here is CASSHTPAAGVSYNEQFF. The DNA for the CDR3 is TGTGCCAGCAGCCACACCCCGGCAGCGGGAGTCTCCTACAATGAGCAGTTCTTC.

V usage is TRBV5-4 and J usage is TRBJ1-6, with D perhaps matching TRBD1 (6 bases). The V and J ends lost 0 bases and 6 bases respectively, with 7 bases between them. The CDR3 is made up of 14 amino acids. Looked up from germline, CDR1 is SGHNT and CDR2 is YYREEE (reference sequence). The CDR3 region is CASSLEGGNSPLHF. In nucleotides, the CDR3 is TGTGCCAGCAGCTTGGAAGGGGGTAATTCACCCCTCCACTTT.

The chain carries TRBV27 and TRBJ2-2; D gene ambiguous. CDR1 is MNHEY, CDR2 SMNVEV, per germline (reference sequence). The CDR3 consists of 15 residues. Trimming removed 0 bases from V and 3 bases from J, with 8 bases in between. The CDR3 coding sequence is TGTGCCAGCAGTTTATCAACGGGTTACACCGGGGAGCTGTTTTTT. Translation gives CASSLSTGYTGELFF.

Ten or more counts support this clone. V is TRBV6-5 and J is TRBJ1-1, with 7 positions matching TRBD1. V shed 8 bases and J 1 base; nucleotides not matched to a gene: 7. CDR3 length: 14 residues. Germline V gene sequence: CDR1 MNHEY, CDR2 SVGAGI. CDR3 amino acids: CASGRDSENTEAFF. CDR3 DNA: TGTGCCAGCGGCCGGGACAGCGAGAACACTGAAGCTTTCTTT.

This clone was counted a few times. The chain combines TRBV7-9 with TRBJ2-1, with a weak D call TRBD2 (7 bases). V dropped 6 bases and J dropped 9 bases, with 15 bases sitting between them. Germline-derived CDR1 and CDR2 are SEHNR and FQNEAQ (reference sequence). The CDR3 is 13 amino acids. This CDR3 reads CASRTLGGGEQFF. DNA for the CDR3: TGTGCCAGCAGAACTTTGGGAGGGGGTGAGCAGTTCTTC.

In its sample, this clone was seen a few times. This CDR3 reads CASSWGQAWAFF. In DNA form, the CDR3 reads TGTGCCAGCAGTTGGGGACAGGCGTGGGCTTTCTTT. This chain connects TRBV28 to TRBJ1-1; 8 nucleotides agree with TRBD1. Germline CDR1 MDHEN, CDR2 SYDVKM. This CDR3 has 12 amino acids. After removal of 4 bases from V and 11 bases from J, the junction contained 6 bases not matched to a gene.

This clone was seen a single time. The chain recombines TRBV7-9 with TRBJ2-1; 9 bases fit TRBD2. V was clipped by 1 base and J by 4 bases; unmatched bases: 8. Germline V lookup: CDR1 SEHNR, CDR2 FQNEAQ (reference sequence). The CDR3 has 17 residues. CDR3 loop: CASSLGALAGLYNEQFF. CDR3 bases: TGTGCCAGCAGCTTAGGCGCTCTAGCGGGACTATACAATGAGCAGTTCTTC.

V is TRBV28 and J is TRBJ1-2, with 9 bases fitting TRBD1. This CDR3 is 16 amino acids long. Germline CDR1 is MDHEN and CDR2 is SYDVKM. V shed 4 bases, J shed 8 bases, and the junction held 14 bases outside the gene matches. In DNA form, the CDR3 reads TGTGCCAGCAGTTCCAGCGAGGACAGGGGAATTGGAGGCTACACCTTC. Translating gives CASSSSEDRGIGGYTF.

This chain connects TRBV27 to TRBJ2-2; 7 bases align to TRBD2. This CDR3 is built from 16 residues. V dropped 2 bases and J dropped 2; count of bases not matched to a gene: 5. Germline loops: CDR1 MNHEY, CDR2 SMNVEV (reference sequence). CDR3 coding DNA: TGTGCCAGCAGTTTAAACGGGGGGATAAACACCGGGGAGCTGTTTTTT. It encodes CASSLNGGINTGELFF.

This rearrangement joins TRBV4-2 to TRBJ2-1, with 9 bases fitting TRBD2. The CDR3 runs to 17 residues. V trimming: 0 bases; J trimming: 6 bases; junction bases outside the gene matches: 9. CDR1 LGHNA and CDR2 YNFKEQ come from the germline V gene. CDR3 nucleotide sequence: TGTGCCAGCAGCCAAGAAGGGGCTAGCGGGGCTTCCAATGAGCAGTTCTTC. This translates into CASSQEGASGASNEQFF.

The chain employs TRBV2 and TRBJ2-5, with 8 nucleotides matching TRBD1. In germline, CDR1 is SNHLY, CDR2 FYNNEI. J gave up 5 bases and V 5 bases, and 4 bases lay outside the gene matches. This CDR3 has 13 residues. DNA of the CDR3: TGTGCCAGCAGTTCGGACAGGGCGGAGACCCAGTACTTC. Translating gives CASSSDRAETQYF.

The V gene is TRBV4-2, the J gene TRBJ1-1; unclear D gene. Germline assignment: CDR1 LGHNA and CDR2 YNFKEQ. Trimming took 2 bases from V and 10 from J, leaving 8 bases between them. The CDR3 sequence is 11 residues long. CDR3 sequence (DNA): TGTGCCAGCAGCCAATCGTTTCGAGCTTTCTTT. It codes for CASSQSFRAFF.

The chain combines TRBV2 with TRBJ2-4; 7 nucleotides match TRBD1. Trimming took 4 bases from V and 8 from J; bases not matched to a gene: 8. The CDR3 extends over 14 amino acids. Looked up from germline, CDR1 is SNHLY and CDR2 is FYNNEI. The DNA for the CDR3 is TGTGCCAGCAGTGTTCAGGGGGTTAGGGACATTCAGTACTTC. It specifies CASSVQGVRDIQYF. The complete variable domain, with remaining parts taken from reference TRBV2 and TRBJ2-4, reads EPEVTQTPSHQVTQMGQEVILRCVPISNHLYFYWYRQILGQKVEFLVSFYNNEISEKSEIFDDQFSVERPDGSNFTLKIRSTKLEDSAMYFCASSVQGVRDIQYFGAGTRLSVL.

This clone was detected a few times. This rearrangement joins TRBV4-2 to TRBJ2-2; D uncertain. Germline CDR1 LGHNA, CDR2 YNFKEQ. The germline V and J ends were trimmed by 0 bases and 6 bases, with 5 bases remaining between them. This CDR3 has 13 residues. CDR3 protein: CASSQDLPGELFF. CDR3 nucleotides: TGTGCCAGCAGCCAAGATCTCCCCGGGGAGCTGTTTTTT.

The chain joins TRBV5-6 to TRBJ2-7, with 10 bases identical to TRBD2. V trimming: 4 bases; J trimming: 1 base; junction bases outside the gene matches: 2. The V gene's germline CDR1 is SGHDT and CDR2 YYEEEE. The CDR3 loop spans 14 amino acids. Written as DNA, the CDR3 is TGTGCCAGCAGCCAGCGGGAGGGATCCTACGAGCAGTACTTC. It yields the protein CASSQREGSYEQYF.

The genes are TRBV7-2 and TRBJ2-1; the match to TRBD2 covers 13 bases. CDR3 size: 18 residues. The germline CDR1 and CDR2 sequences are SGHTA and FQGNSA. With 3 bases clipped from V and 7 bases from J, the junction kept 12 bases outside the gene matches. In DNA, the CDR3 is TGTGCCAGCAGCTTCCTCTCACTAGCGGGAGGGCCCGGGAATGAGCAGTTCTTC. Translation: CASSFLSLAGGPGNEQFF.

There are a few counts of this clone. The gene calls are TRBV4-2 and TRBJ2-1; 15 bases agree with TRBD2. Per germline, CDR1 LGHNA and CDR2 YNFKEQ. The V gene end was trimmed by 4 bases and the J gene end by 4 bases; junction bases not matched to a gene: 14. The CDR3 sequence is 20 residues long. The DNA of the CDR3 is TGTGCCAGCAGCCCCTCTCCCGGGACTAGCGGGGGGTACGTTTACAATGAGCAGTTCTTC. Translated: CASSPSPGTSGGYVYNEQFF.

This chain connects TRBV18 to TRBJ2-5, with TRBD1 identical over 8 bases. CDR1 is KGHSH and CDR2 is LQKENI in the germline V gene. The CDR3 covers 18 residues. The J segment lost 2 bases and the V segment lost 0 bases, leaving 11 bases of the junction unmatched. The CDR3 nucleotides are TGTGCCAGCTCACCACCGTACGACAGGGGTCATAATCAAGAGACCCAGTACTTC. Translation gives CASSPPYDRGHNQETQYF.

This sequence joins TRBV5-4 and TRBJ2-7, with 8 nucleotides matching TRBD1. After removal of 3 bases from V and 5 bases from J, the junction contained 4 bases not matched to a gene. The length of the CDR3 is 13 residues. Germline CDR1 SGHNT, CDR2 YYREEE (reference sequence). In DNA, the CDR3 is TGTGCCAGCAGCTCGGACAGGGTGGACGAGCAGTACTTC. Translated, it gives CASSSDRVDEQYF.

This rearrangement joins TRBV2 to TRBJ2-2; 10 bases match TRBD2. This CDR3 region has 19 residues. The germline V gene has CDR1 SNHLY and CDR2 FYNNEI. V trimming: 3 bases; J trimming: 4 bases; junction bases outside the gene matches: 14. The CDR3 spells CASSDDGTSESVGTGELFF. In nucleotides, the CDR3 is TGTGCCAGCAGTGATGACGGGACTAGCGAGAGCGTGGGCACCGGGGAGCTGTTTTTT.

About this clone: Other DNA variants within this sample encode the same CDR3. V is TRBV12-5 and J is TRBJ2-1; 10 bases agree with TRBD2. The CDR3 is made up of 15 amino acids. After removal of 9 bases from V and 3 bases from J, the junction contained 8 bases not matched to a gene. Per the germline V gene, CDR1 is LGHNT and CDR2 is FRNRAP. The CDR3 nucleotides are TGTGCTAGCGGTACAGGGACTAGCGTCTACAATGAGCAGTTCTTC. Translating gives CASGTGTSVYNEQFF.